The clone carrying this T cell receptor beta chain showed up many times. This record comes from a study of blood T cells in healthy people across ages. The length of the CDR3 is 17 residues. CDR1 LGHNA and CDR2 YNFKEQ come from the germline V gene. With 0 bases clipped from V and 6 bases from J, the junction kept 6 bases outside the gene matches. Each donor gave approximately 9.1 milliliters of peripheral blood. Together with a sample-barcoded 5' primer, a J-beta primer mix was included in a second PCR lasting roughly 6 to 12 cycles. TCRdb reprocessed the 5' RACE reads with MiXCR, giving one entry per CDR3 protein. The repertoire holds approximately 810,000 distinct CDR3 sequences, with more than 25% as singletons.

The sample taken for sequencing was blood. The chain joins TRBV4-2 to TRBJ2-1, with 12 nucleotides matching TRBD2. This receptor was identified in a woman older than 75 in good health. The CDR3 DNA reads TGTGCCAGCAGCCAAGATGCAACTAGCGGGGGGTTCAATGAGCAGTTCTTC. Translating it yields CASSQDATSGGFNEQFF.